The clone carrying this TCR beta chain has at least ten counts. Amplification yielded TCR beta CDR3 regions, with RNA transcripts as the source. First-round RT-PCR with HTBI primers amplified the TCR CDR3 region. Each CDR3 protein is one row after TCRdb ran MiXCR on the multiplex PCR reads. The top ten clones hold about 10% of a sample with over 300,000 distinct CDR3 sequences, approximately 15% of them seen once. This sample stems from a study of T cells in Graves' hyperthyroidism and ophthalmopathy. CDR3 size: 16 residues. V was trimmed by 7 bases and J by 2 bases, leaving 19 bases between them. CDR1 is MNHNS, CDR2 SASEGT, per germline.

The chain joins TRBV6-1 to TRBJ2-3; possibly TRBD2 for D (7 bases). This sequence originates from a woman in her fifties or sixties with Graves' hyperthyroidism. The specimen was blood. CDR3 sequence (DNA): TGTGCCAGCATTCTCTGGGGGGGGCGCCCCACAGATACGCAGTATTTT. Protein product: CASILWGGRPTDTQYF.